These 19 T cell receptor beta chains share one sample of origin, sequenced in a study of blood T cell repertoires in COVID-19. TCRdb's copy holds only in-frame clones and misses some; the assay was immunoSEQ multiplex PCR. The data contain more than 100,000 clones, roughly four fifths of them singletons. Material: peripheral blood. The origin of the receptors is a woman aged 45-65 years with acute or convalescent COVID-19.

The chain recombines TRBV19 with TRBJ1-5, with TRBD1 matching 8 bases. V was clipped by 7 bases and J by 5 bases; unmatched bases: 4. In germline, CDR1 is LNHDA, CDR2 SQIVND (reference sequence). This CDR3 has 13 residues. The CDR3 DNA follows: TGTGCCAGTACAGGACAGGGTGATCAGCCCCAGCATTTT. Translated, it gives CASTGQGDQPQHF. Supplemented by reference TRBV19 and TRBJ1-5, the full variable domain reads DGGITQSPKYLFRKEGQNVTLSCEQNLNHDAMYWYRQDPGQGLRLIYYSQIVNDFQKGDIAEGYSVSREKKESFPLTVTSAQKNPTAFYLCASTGQGDQPQHFGDGTRLSIL.

The J gene is TRBJ1-5, the V gene TRBV9; 8 bases fit TRBD1. CDR1 and CDR2 (germline): SGDLS, YYNGEE. The CDR3 covers 15 residues. J gave up 3 bases and V 4 bases, and 6 bases lay outside the gene matches. The CDR3 loop is CASSSTDRVNQPQHF. In DNA form, the CDR3 reads TGTGCCAGCAGCTCCACGGACAGGGTCAATCAGCCCCAGCATTTT. The full variable domain, in which reference TRBV9 and TRBJ1-5 provide the parts outside the CDR3, is DSGVTQTPKHLITATGQRVTLRCSPRSGDLSVYWYQQSLDQGLQFLIQYYNGEERAKGNILERFSAQQFPDLHSELNLSSLELGDSALYFCASSSTDRVNQPQHFGDGTRLSIL.

The chain links TRBV2 to TRBJ2-3; 8 bases are shared with TRBD2. After removal of 2 bases from V and 2 bases from J, the junction contained 3 bases not matched to a gene. CDR3 length: 15 amino acids. Germline CDR1 reads SNHLY; CDR2 reads FYNNEI. CDR3 region: CASSELRGDTDTQYF. The CDR3 DNA sequence: TGTGCCAGCAGTGAACTGCGGGGGGACACAGATACGCAGTATTTT.

V and J are TRBV18 and TRBJ1-1, with TRBD1 matching 7 bases. CDR1 and CDR2 (germline): KGHSH, LQKENI. The V and J ends lost 4 bases and 1 base, in that order; junction bases with no gene match: 9. This CDR3 comprises 16 residues. This chain's CDR3 is CASSQSPRQGNTEAFF. CDR3 nucleotide sequence: TGTGCCAGCTCACAGTCCCCTAGACAGGGGAACACTGAAGCTTTCTTT.

This clone was observed a single time. The rearrangement joins TRBV24-1 to TRBJ2-1; 12 nucleotides agree with TRBD2. With V trimmed by 3 bases and J by 4 bases, 6 bases remained unmatched. Germline V CDR1 and CDR2: KGHDR, SFDVKD. This CDR3 region has 17 residues. CDR3 DNA: TGTGCCACCAGTGATGATGGGACTAGCGGGTCGTACAATGAGCAGTTCTTC. Protein sequence: CATSDDGTSGSYNEQFF.

The rearrangement uses TRBV28 and TRBJ2-7; 8 positions agree with TRBD1. The V gene end was trimmed by 5 bases and the J gene end by 0 bases; junction bases not matched to a gene: 3. The CDR3 totals 14 residues. CDR1 is MDHEN, CDR2 SYDVKM, per germline. The CDR3 bases are TGTGCCAGCAGTCGGACAGGGAGCTCCTACGAGCAGTACTTC. Encoded protein: CASSRTGSSYEQYF.

The V gene is TRBV6-5, the J gene TRBJ1-2, with 8 bases identical to TRBD1. This CDR3 is 13 amino acids long. CDR1 is MNHEY and CDR2 is SVGAGI in the germline V gene. Trimming took 6 bases from V and 5 from J; bases not matched to a gene: 5. The CDR3 here is CASRSDREYGYTF. For the CDR3, the DNA is TGTGCCAGCAGATCGGACAGGGAATATGGCTACACCTTC.

The chain employs TRBV19 and TRBJ1-1; D uncertain. The V and J ends lost 5 bases and 1 base respectively, with 5 bases between them. Per the germline V gene, CDR1 is LNHDA and CDR2 is SQIVND (reference sequence). The CDR3 runs to 12 residues. The CDR3 nucleotides are TGTGCCAGTAGTCCCAAGAACACTGAAGCTTTCTTT. This sequence encodes CASSPKNTEAFF.

V gene TRBV29-1 combines with J gene TRBJ2-1; a weak D match, TRBD2 (7 bases). Trimming took 3 bases from V and 6 from J, leaving 15 bases between them. Germline loops: CDR1 SQVTM, CDR2 ANQGSEA. This CDR3 has 14 amino acids. CDR3 sequence: CSVDGGAFINEQFF. The CDR3, as DNA: TGCAGCGTTGATGGGGGGGCCTTCATCAATGAGCAGTTCTTC.

This clone was detected only a few times. This chain joins TRBV7-8 and TRBJ2-2; 8 bases line up with TRBD1. The germline CDR1 and CDR2 sequences are SGHVS and FQNEAQ. The CDR3 totals 16 residues. The junction had 10 bases not matched to a gene; V was cut back by 6 bases and J by 4 bases. The CDR3 DNA reads as TGTGCCAGCAGAGACGACAGGGGCAGAGGCACCGGGGAGCTGTTTTTT. Translating it yields CASRDDRGRGTGELFF.

The rearrangement links TRBV28 to TRBJ1-1, with no clear D. Trimming removed 2 bases at V and 8 bases at J, with 12 bases between. From germline, CDR1 is MDHEN and CDR2 SYDVKM. This CDR3 spans 13 amino acids. The CDR3 protein is CASSLQQYREAFF. The CDR3 DNA sequence: TGTGCCAGCAGTTTACAACAATACCGAGAAGCTTTCTTT.

This chain connects TRBV2 to TRBJ1-1; the D is unclear. CDR1 and CDR2 from the germline V gene are SNHLY and FYNNEI. The length of the CDR3 is 14 residues. The V end lost 6 bases, the J end lost 4 bases, and 15 bases lay between the germline ends. The CDR3 nucleotides read TGTGCCAGCAGGGCCGCACCGGCGGGCACTGAAGCTTTCTTT. Translating it yields CASRAAPAGTEAFF.

The chain is built from TRBV5-4 and TRBJ2-2, with 7 bases identical to TRBD2. The CDR3 contains 16 residues. The V gene's germline CDR1 is SGHNT and CDR2 YYREEE (reference sequence). Trimming removed 3 bases from V and 6 bases from J; junction bases left unmatched: 11. CDR3 DNA sequence: TGTGCCAGCAGCTCGGGAGGCCGGGGAGGCGCCGGGGAGCTGTTTTTT. Its translation: CASSSGGRGGAGELFF.

This clone was observed a few times. The chain recombines TRBV5-1 with TRBJ1-2, with 9 bases identical to TRBD1. The CDR3 is 15 residues long. With V trimmed by 2 bases and J by 8 bases, 10 bases remained unmatched. Germline V gives CDR1 SGHRS, CDR2 YFSETQ. For the CDR3, the DNA is TGCGCCAGCAGCTTTCTGCGACAGGGGGTGGAGGGCTACACCTTC. Its protein is CASSFLRQGVEGYTF.

The J gene is TRBJ2-1, the V gene TRBV9, with a weak D call TRBD2 (5 bases). The V end was cut by 0 bases, the J end by 0 bases, with 10 bases between. The CDR3 consists of 16 residues. Germline V lookup: CDR1 SGDLS, CDR2 YYNGEE. The CDR3 is CASSVVQSGSYNEQFF. The CDR3 nucleotides read TGTGCCAGCAGCGTAGTCCAAAGCGGCTCCTACAATGAGCAGTTCTTC.

The chain recombines TRBV5-1 with TRBJ2-7; TRBD2 is a possible D gene (7 bases). Trimming removed 8 bases at V and 5 bases at J, with 11 bases between. CDR1 and CDR2 from the germline V gene are SGHRS and YFSETQ. CDR3 length equals 11 residues. The DNA for the CDR3 is TGCGCCAGTAGGGGGGGCGACGAGCAGTACTTC. Residues: CASRGGDEQYF.

The DNA of the CDR3 is TGTGCCAGTAGTATAACAGGGACAGGGGATGGCTACACCTTC. Encoded protein: CASSITGTGDGYTF. The chain has TRBV19 and TRBJ1-2; the match to TRBD1 covers 10 bases. The germline CDR1 and CDR2 sequences are LNHDA and SQIVND (reference sequence). The length of the CDR3 is 14 residues. V lost 2 bases, J lost 6 bases, and 3 bases stayed unmatched.

J is TRBJ1-3 and V is TRBV4-1, with D possibly matching TRBD1 (5 bases). The CDR3 consists of 17 residues. V shed 0 bases and J shed 2 bases, with 14 bases lying between them. CDR1 and CDR2 from the germline V gene are MGHRA and YSYEKL. The CDR3 spells CASSQDNQGGTGNTIYF. CDR3 in DNA: TGCGCCAGCAGCCAAGATAACCAGGGAGGTACTGGAAACACCATATATTTT.

This clone was recorded a few times. A junction boundary mismatches the germline segment, possibly from a read error. The chain combines TRBV15 with TRBJ2-7; D remains unclear. The CDR3 runs to 13 residues. Germline-derived CDR1 and CDR2 are LNHNV and YYDKDF (reference sequence). The CDR3 nucleotides read TGTGCCACCAGCAGGGGTCCTGACTCGAGGTCCATCTTC. Amino acid sequence: CATSRGPDSRSIF.